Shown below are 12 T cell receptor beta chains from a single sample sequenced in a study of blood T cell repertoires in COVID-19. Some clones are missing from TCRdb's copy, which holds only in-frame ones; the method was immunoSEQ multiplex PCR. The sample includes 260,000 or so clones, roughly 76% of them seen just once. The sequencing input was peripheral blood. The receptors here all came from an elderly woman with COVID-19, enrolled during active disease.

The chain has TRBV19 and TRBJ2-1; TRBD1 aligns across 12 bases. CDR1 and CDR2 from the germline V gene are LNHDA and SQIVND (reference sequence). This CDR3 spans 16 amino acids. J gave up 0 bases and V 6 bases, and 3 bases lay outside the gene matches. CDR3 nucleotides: TGTGCCAGTAGGGTGGGACAGGGGGCCTCCTACAATGAGCAGTTCTTC. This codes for CASRVGQGASYNEQFF.

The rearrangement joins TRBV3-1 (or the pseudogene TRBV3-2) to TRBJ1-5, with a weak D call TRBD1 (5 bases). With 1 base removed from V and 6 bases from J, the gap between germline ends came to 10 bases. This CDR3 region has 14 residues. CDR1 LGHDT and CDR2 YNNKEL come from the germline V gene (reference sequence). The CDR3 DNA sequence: TGTGCCAGCAGCCAAGGCAATCAGGGTCAGCCCCAGCATTTT. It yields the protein CASSQGNQGQPQHF.

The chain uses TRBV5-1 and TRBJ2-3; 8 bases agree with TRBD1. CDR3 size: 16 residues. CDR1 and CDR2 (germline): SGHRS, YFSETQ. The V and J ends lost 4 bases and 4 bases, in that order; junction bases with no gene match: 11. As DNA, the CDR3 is TGCGCCAGCAGCCCCCTGGCAGGGGGCATTGCAGATACGCAGTATTTT. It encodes CASSPLAGGIADTQYF. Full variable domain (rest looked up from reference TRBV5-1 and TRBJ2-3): KAGVTQTPRYLIKTRGQQVTLSCSPISGHRSVSWYQQTPGQGLQFLFEYFSETQRNKGNFPGRFSGRQFSNSRSEMNVSTLELGDSALYLCASSPLAGGIADTQYFGPGTRLTVL.

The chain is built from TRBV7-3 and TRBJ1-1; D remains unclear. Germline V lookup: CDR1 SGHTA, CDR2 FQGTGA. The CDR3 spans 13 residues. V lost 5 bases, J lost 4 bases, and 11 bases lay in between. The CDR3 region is CASSRGVFTEAFF. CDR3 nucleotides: TGTGCCAGCAGCCGGGGAGTCTTCACTGAAGCTTTCTTT.

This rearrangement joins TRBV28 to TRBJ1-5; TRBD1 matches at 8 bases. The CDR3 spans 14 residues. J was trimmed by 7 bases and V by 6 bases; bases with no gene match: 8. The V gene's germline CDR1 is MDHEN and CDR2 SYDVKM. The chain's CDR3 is CASRPSRGPQPQHF. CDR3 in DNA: TGTGCCAGCAGACCAAGCAGGGGGCCCCAGCCCCAGCATTTT.

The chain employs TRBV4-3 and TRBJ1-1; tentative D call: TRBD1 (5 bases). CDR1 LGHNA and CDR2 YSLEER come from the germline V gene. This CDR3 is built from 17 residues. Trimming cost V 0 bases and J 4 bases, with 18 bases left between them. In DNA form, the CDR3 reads TGCGCCAGCAGCCAAGATAGTATGGGGGGGTCTGGCACTGAAGCTTTCTTT. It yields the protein CASSQDSMGGSGTEAFF.

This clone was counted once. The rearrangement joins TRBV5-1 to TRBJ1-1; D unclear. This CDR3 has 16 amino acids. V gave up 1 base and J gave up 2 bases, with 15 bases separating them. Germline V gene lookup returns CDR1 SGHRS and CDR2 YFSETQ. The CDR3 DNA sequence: TGCGCCAGCAGCTTGAGCTTCTGGGGAGGTAACACTGAAGCTTTCTTT. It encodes CASSLSFWGGNTEAFF. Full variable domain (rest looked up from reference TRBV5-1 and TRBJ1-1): KAGVTQTPRYLIKTRGQQVTLSCSPISGHRSVSWYQQTPGQGLQFLFEYFSETQRNKGNFPGRFSGRQFSNSRSEMNVSTLELGDSALYLCASSLSFWGGNTEAFFGQGTRLTVV.

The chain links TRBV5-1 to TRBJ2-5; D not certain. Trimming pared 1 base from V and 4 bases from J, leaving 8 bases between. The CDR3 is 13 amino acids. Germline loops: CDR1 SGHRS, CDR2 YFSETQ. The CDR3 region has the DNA TGCGCCAGCAGCTTGTTTCAGTTAGAGACCCAGTACTTC. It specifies CASSLFQLETQYF. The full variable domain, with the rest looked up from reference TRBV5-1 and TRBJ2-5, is KAGVTQTPRYLIKTRGQQVTLSCSPISGHRSVSWYQQTPGQGLQFLFEYFSETQRNKGNFPGRFSGRQFSNSRSEMNVSTLELGDSALYLCASSLFQLETQYFGPGTRLLVL.

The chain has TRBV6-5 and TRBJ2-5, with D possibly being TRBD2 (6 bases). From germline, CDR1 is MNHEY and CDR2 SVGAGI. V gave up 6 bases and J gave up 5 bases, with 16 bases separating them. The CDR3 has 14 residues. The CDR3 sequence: CASSFVSGGETQYF. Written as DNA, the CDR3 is TGTGCCAGCAGCTTTGTTAGCGGAGGGGAGACCCAGTACTTC.

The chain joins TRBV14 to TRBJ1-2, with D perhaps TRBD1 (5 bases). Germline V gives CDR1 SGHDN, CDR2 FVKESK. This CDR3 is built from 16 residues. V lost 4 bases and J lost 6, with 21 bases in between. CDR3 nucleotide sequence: TGTGCCAGCAGCCTTAAGAGGGGACTTACAGGAGATGGCTACACCTTC. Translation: CASSLKRGLTGDGYTF.

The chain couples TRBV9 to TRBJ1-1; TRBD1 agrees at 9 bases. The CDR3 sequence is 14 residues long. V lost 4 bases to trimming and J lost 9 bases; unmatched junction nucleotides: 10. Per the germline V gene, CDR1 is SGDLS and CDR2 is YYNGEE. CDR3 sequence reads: CASSTLEGQGKAFF. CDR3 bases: TGTGCCAGCAGCACCTTGGAGGGACAGGGAAAAGCTTTCTTT.

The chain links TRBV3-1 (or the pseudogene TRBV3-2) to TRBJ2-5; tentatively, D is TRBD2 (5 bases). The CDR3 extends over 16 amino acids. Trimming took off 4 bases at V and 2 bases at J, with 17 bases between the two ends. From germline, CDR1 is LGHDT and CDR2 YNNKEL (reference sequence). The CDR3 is CASSRGVLDLQETQYF. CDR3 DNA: TGTGCCAGCAGCCGGGGAGTCCTAGACCTTCAAGAGACCCAGTACTTC.